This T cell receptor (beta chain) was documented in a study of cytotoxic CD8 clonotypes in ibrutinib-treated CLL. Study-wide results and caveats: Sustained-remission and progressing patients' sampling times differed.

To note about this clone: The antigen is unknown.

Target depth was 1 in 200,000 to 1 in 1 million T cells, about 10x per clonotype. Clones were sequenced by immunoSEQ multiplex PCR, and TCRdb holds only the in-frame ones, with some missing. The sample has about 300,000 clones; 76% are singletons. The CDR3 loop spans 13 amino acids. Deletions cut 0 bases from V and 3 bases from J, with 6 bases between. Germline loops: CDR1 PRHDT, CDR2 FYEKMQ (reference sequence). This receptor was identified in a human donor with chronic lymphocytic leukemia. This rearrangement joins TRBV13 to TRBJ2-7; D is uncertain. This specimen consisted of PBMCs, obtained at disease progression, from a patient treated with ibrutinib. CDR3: CASSLGVGYEQYF. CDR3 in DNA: TGTGCCAGCAGCTTAGGGGTGGGCTACGAGCAGTACTTC.